Listed below are T cell receptor beta chains from one sample, sequenced in a study of CD8 T cells in ankylosing spondylitis. TCRdb re-analysed the 5' RACE reads in MiXCR, keeping a single row per CDR3 protein. Of about 700,000 distinct CDR3 sequences listed, around 17% were seen once; the top ten hold under 20%. The sample consisted of blood, either unsorted or a sorted T cell fraction (not recorded which). Source of these receptors: a male donor with ankylosing spondylitis. CDR3s leave out the opening cysteine and the closing phenylalanine or tryptophan.

j_gene	v_gene	CDR3aa
TRBJ2-5	TRBV6-2/TRBV6-3	ASRPDRAETQY
TRBJ2-1	TRBV6-4	ASSDSADNEQF
TRBJ1-3	TRBV5-1	ASSLAGAGNTIY
TRBJ2-1	TRBV7-9	ASSLDHKRGDHNEQF
TRBJ2-4	TRBV4-3	ASSQALQNIQY
TRBJ2-5	TRBV7-6	ASSLDGDSQETQY
TRBJ1-1	TRBV2	ASSVGIEAF
TRBJ2-1	TRBV4-3	ASSPTRPGSYNEQF
TRBJ2-1	TRBV20-1	SARVSGRSLTTSYNEQF
TRBJ2-7	TRBV3-1	ASSQDFFGDRRTYEQY
TRBJ2-3	TRBV7-9	ASSLVTGITDTQY
TRBJ1-1	TRBV12-3/TRBV12-4	ASSDMNTEAF
TRBJ2-7	TRBV5-1	ASSTDRSSYEQY
TRBJ1-2	TRBV28	ASSSLLGGGIGGYT
TRBJ2-7	TRBV29-1	SVELGGTSGRYGEQY
TRBJ2-1	TRBV3-1	ASSQDLAIRDNEQF
TRBJ2-3	TRBV12-3/TRBV12-4	ASRPGTIDTQY
TRBJ1-3	TRBV6-2/TRBV6-3	ASSYLGHLGNTIY
TRBJ2-7	TRBV2	ASKGLAGDNEQY
TRBJ1-5	TRBV15	ATSRDGGGSQPQH
TRBJ2-5	TRBV12-3/TRBV12-4	ASSRLAETQY
TRBJ2-1	TRBV6-9	ASSRKLAGEYEQF
TRBJ2-7	TRBV13	ASSYNYEQY
TRBJ2-1	TRBV29-1	SVDLRDREQF
TRBJ2-7	TRBV11-2	ASSASANSYEQY
TRBJ1-2	TRBV6-5	ASSYYRAGDGYT
TRBJ2-3	TRBV5-1	ASSPLEKRGTDTQY
TRBJ2-1	TRBV20-1	SASPWGTSGYEQF
TRBJ2-7	TRBV27	ASSLSWGLISYEQY
TRBJ2-2	TRBV5-1	ASSLGDRDTGELF
TRBJ1-4	TRBV6-5	ASSYLMQASREKLF
TRBJ2-5	TRBV6-1	ASSEVADQETQY
TRBJ2-3	TRBV12-3/TRBV12-4	ASIGGGSDTQY
TRBJ1-3	TRBV12-3/TRBV12-4	ASSLAGQRFSGNTIY
TRBJ1-1	TRBV12-3/TRBV12-4	ASSLMGNTEAF
TRBJ2-5	TRBV5-1	ASSYRDRGETQY
TRBJ2-1	TRBV5-1	ASSSGLAGGKEQF
TRBJ2-7	TRBV30	AWEPGQGAYEQY
TRBJ1-5	TRBV7-2	ASSLDMGQPQH
TRBJ2-2	TRBV29-1	STKDRVKEFAGELF